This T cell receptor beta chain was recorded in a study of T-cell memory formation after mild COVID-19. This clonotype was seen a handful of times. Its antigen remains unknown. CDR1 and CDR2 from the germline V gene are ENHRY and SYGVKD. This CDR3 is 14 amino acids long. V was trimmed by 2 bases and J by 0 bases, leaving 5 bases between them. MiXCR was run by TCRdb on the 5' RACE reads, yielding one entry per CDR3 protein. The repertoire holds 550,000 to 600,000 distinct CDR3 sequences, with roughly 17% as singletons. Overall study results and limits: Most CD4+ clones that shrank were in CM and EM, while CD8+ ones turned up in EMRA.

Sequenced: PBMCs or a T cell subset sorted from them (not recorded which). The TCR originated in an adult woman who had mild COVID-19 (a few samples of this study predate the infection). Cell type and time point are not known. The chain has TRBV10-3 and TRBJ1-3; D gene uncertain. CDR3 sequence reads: CAISEEISGNTIYF. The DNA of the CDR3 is TGTGCCATCAGTGAGGAAATCTCTGGAAACACCATATATTTT.